The sequence of this TCR beta chain was determined in a study of shared clonotypes between healthy human individuals. The method was immunoSEQ multiplex PCR; TCRdb's version includes in-frame clones alone and lacks a portion of them. The data contain 2 million to 2.5 million clones, just under 95% of them singletons. This CDR3 is built from 17 residues. With 2 bases removed from V and 0 bases from J, the gap between germline ends came to 11 bases. Germline CDR1 MNHNS, CDR2 SASEGT. Sequences were obtained from naive CD4+ T cells from PBMCs. Stated subset: CD45RA+ positively selected. This receptor was obtained from a man aged 18 to 29 in good health. Some clones in this sample may be carry-over from other donors' samples. The chain uses TRBV6-1 and TRBJ2-6, with D unclear. DNA for the CDR3: TGTGCCAGCAGTGAAATTTTGGCTGCCTCTGGGGCCAACGTCCTGACTTTC. It specifies CASSEILAASGANVLTF.